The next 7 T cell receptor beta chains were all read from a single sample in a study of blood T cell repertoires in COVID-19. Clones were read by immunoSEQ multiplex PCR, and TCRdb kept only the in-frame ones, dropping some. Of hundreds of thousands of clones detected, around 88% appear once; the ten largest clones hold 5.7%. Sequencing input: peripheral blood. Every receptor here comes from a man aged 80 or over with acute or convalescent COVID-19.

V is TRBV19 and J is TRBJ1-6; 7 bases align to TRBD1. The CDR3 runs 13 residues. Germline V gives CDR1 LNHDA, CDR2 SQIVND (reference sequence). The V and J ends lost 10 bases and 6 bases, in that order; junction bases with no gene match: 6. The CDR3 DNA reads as TGTGCCACGCGGAACAGGGGTAATTCACCCCTCCACTTT. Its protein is CATRNRGNSPLHF.

The CDR3 spells CASSPWGQGAFQPQHF. For the CDR3, the DNA is TGTGCCAGTAGTCCCTGGGGACAGGGGGCCTTTCAGCCCCAGCATTTT. The genes are TRBV19 and TRBJ1-5, with 12 nucleotides matching TRBD1. The V and J ends lost 5 bases and 6 bases, in that order; junction bases with no gene match: 8. The germline CDR1 and CDR2 sequences are LNHDA and SQIVND (reference sequence). The CDR3 length is 16 residues.

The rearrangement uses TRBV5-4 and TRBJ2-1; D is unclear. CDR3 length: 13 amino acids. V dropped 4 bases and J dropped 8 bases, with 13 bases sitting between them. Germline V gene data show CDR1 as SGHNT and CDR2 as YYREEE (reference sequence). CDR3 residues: CASSADTWYEQFF. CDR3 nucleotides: TGTGCCAGCAGCGCGGATACTTGGTATGAGCAGTTCTTC.

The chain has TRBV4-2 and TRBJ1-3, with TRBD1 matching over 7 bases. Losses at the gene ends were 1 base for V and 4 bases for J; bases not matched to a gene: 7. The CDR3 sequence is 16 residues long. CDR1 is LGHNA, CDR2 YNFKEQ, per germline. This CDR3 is CASSQGTGSVGNTIYF. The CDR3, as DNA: TGTGCCAGCAGCCAAGGGACAGGCTCTGTCGGAAACACCATATATTTT.

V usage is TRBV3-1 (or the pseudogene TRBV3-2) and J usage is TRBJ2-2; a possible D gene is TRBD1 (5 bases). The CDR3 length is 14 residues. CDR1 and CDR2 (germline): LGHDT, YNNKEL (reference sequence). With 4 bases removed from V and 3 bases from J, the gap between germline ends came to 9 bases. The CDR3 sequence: CASSRSTDTGELFF. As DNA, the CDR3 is TGTGCCAGCAGCCGATCGACAGACACCGGGGAGCTGTTTTTT.

CDR3 amino acids: CSASYGPDTQYF. The CDR3 nucleotides read TGCAGTGCTAGTTATGGCCCTGATACGCAGTATTTT. This chain uses TRBV20-1 with TRBJ2-3, with unresolved D. CDR1 and CDR2 from the germline V gene are DFQATT and SNEGSKA (reference sequence). Trimming removed 3 bases from V and 6 bases from J, with 10 bases in between. The CDR3 covers 12 residues.

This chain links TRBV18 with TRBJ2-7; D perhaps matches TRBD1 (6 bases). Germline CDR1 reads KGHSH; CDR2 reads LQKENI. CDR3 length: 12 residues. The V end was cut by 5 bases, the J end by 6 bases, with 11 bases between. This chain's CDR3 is CASSLQGSEQYF. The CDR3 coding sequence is TGTGCCAGCTCATTACAGGGTAGCGAGCAGTACTTC.